This TCR beta chain was obtained from a study of PD-1 blockade in classical Hodgkin lymphoma. Generated by immunoSEQ multiplex PCR, the TCRdb table keeps only in-frame clones and is missing some. The sample records some 49,000 clones, under 95% being singletons. Noted time point: newly diagnosed, previously untreated cHL patient sample. V was pared by 6 bases and J by 3 bases, with 11 bases of the junction left unmatched. Germline assignment: CDR1 MNHEY and CDR2 SMNVEV (reference sequence). This CDR3 has 16 amino acids. The rearrangement joins TRBV27 to TRBJ1-5, with TRBD1 matching over 7 bases. The receptor's source is a human donor with classical Hodgkin lymphoma. Sequenced: peripheral blood mononuclear cells (PBMCs). The CDR3 here is CASSPRGGVDNQPQHF. The CDR3 DNA is TGTGCCAGCAGCCCCAGGGGGGGGGTGGACAATCAGCCCCAGCATTTT.